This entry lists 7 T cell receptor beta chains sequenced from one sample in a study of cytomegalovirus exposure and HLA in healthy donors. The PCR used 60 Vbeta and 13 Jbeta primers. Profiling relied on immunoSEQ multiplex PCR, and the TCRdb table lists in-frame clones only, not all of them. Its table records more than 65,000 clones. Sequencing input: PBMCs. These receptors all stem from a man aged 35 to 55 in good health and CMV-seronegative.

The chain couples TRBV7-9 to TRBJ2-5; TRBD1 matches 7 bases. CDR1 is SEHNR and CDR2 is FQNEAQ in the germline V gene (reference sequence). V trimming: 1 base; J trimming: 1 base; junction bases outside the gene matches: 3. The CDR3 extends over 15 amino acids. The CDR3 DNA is TGTGCCAGCAGCTTAGTCCGGGACAGCCAAGAGACCCAGTACTTC. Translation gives CASSLVRDSQETQYF.

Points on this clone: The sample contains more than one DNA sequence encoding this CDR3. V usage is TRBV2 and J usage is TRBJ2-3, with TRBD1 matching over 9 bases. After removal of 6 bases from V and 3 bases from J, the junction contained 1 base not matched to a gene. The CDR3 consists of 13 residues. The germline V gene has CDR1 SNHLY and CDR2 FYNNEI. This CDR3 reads CASRDRGTDTQYF. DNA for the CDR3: TGTGCCAGCAGAGACAGGGGGACAGATACGCAGTATTTT.

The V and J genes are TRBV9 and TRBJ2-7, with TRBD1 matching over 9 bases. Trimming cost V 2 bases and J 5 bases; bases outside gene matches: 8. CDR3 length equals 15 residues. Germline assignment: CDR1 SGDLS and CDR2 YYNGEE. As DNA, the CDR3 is TGTGCCAGCAGCGTTCGGACAGGGGTCATGGACGAGCAGTACTTC. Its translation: CASSVRTGVMDEQYF.

The CDR3 DNA reads as TGTGCCAGCGAGCGGTCACTAGCGGGGAGCAATGAGCAGTTCTTC. This translates into CASERSLAGSNEQFF. The V and J genes are TRBV13 and TRBJ2-1, with 10 bases lining up with TRBD2. CDR1 is PRHDT, CDR2 FYEKMQ, per germline (reference sequence). There are 15 residues in the CDR3. The junction had 10 bases not matched to a gene; V was cut back by 8 bases and J by 6 bases. Full variable domain (missing parts from reference TRBV13 and TRBJ2-1): AAGVIQSPRHLIKEKRETATLKCYPIPRHDTVYWYQQGPGQDPQFLISFYEKMQSDKGSIPDRFSAQQFSDYHSELNMSSLELGDSALYFCASERSLAGSNEQFFGPGTRLTVL.

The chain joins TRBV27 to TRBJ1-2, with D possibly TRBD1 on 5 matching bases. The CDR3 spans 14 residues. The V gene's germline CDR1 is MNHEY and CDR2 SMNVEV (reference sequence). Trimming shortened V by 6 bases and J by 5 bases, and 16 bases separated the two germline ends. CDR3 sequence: CASRMGREGYGYTF. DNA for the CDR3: TGTGCCAGCAGGATGGGCAGGGAGGGATATGGCTACACCTTC.

Here the CDR3 DNA reads TGCAGCGTCGTAACACGTTATAATGAAAAACTGTTTTTT. Translating gives CSVVTRYNEKLFF. The rearrangement joins TRBV29-1 to TRBJ1-4; D not resolved. V was pared by 6 bases and J by 4 bases, with 12 bases between. The CDR3 loop spans 13 amino acids. Per the germline V gene, CDR1 is SQVTM and CDR2 is ANQGSEA.

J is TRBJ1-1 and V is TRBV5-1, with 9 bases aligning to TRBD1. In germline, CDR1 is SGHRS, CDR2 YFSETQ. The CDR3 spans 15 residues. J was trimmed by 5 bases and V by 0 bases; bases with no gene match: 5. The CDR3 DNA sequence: TGCGCCAGCAGCTTGGAAAACAGGGGGCTAACTGAAGCTTTCTTT. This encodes CASSLENRGLTEAFF.